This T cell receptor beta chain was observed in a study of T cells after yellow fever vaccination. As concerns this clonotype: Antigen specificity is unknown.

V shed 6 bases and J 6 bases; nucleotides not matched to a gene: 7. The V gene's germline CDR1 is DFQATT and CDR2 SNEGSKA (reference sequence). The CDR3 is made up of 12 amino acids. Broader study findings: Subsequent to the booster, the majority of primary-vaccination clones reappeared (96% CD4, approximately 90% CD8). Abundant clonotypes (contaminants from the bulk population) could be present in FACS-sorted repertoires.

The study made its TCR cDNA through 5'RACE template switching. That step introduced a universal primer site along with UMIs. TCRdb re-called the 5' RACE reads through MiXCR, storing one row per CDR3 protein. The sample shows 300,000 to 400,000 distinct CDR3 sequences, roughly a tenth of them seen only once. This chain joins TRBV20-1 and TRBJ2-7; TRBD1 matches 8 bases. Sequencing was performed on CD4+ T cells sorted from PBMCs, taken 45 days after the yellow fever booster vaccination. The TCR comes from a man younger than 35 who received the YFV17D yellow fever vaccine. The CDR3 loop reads CSAGTGTGEQYF. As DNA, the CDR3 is TGCAGTGCAGGGACAGGTACTGGCGAGCAGTACTTC.